The clone carrying this T cell receptor beta chain was counted a few times. This entry belongs to a study of blood T cell repertoires in COVID-19. Overall study context: Acute-phase and convalescent COVID-19 samples originated in the United States, Italy and Spain. Sources were T cells, B-cell-depleted T cells, or PBMCs; the material itself was cDNA or gDNA.

The CDR3 consists of 14 residues. Trimming cost V 6 bases and J 6 bases; bases outside gene matches: 7. Germline V gene sequence: CDR1 MRHNA, CDR2 SNTAGT. Authors' data handling: Estimates of nucleated cell counts were drawn from the amplification of reference gene primers. Sequencing used immunoSEQ multiplex PCR; TCRdb keeps in-frame clones, though not all of them. V and J calls plus clone size are reproduced from that table; the DNA served to infer D and trimming. The data show about 250,000 clones, 70% to 90% seen once. This TCR derives from a man aged 18-30 years with active or convalescent COVID-19. Sequencing used peripheral blood. The chain uses TRBV6-4 and TRBJ1-1; TRBD1 agrees at 10 bases. DNA for the CDR3: TGTGCCAGCAGCAGAACCGGGACAGGGGCTGAAGCTTTCTTT. Its translation: CASSRTGTGAEAFF.